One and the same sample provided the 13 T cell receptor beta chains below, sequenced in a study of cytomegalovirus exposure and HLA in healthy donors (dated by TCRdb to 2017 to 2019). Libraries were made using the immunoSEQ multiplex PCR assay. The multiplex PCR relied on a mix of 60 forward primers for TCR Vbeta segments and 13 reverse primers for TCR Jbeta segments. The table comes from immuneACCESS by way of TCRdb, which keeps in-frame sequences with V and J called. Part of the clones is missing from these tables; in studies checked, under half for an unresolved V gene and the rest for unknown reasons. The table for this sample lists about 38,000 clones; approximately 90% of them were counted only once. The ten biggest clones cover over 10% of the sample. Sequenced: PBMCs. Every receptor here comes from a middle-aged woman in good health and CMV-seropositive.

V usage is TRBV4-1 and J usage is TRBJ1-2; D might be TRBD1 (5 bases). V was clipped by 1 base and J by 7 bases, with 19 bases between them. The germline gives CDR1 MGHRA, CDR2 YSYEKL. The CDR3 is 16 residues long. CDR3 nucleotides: TGCGCCAGCAGCCAAGTTTCGGCAGGAGGGGCGGCTGGCTACACCTTC. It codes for CASSQVSAGGAAGYTF.

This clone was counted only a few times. The CDR3 region has the DNA TGTGCCAGCAGCCCCTCGGGGGCCAACGTCCTGACTTTC. Translating it yields CASSPSGANVLTF. V and J are TRBV11-2 and TRBJ2-6, with D unresolved. The CDR3 length is 13 residues. With 5 bases removed from V and 4 bases from J, the gap between germline ends came to 6 bases. Germline V lookup: CDR1 SGHAT, CDR2 FQNNGV.

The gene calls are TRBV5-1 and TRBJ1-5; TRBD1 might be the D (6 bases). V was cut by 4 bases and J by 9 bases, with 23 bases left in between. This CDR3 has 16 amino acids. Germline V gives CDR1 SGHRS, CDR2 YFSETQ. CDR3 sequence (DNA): TGCGCCAGCAGCCCGGGGGGCACAGGGCCCACGAGGCCCCAGCATTTT. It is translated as CASSPGGTGPTRPQHF.

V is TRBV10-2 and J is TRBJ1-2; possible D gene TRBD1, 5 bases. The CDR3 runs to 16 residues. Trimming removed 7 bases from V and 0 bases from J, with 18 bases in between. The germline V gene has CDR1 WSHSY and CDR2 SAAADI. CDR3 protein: CASIGTSGGSNYGYTF. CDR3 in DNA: TGCGCCAGCATTGGTACCTCGGGGGGATCTAACTATGGCTACACCTTC.

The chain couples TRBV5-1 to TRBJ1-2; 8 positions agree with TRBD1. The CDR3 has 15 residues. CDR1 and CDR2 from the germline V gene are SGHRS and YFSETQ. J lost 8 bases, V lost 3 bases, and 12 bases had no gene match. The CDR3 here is CASSWWTGLTEGYTF. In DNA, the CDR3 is TGCGCCAGCAGCTGGTGGACAGGGCTCACAGAGGGCTACACCTTC. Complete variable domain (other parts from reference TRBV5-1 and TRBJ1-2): KAGVTQTPRYLIKTRGQQVTLSCSPISGHRSVSWYQQTPGQGLQFLFEYFSETQRNKGNFPGRFSGRQFSNSRSEMNVSTLELGDSALYLCASSWWTGLTEGYTFGSGTRLTVV.

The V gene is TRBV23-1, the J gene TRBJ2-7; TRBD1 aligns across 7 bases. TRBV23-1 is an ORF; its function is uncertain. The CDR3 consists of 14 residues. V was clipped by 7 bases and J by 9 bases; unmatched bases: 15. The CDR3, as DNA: TGCGCCAGCACTCCGAGGGACAGCCCATGCGGGCAGTACTTC. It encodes CASTPRDSPCGQYF.

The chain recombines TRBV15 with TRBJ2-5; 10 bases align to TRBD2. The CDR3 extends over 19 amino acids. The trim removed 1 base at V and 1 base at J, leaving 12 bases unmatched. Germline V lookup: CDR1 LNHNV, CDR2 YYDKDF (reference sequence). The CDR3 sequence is CATSRALEFSGGTQETQYF. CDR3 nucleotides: TGTGCCACCAGCAGAGCCCTGGAATTTAGCGGGGGGACCCAAGAGACCCAGTACTTC.

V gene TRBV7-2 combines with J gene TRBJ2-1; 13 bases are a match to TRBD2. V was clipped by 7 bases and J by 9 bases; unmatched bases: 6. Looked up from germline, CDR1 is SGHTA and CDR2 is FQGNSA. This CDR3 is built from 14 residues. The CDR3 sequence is CASTPTSGGSEQFF. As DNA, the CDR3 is TGTGCCAGCACCCCGACTAGCGGGGGGAGTGAGCAGTTCTTC.

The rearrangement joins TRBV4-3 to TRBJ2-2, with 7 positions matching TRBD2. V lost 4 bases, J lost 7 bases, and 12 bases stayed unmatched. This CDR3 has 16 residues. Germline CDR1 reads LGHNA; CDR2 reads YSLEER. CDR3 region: CASSPIYGGGHGELFF. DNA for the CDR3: TGCGCCAGCAGCCCTATTTACGGGGGAGGGCACGGGGAGCTGTTTTTT.

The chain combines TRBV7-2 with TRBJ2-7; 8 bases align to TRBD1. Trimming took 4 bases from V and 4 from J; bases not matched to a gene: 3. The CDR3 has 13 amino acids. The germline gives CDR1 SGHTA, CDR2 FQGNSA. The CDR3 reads CASSSRDRYEQYF. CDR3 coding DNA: TGTGCCAGCAGCTCTCGGGACAGGTACGAGCAGTACTTC.

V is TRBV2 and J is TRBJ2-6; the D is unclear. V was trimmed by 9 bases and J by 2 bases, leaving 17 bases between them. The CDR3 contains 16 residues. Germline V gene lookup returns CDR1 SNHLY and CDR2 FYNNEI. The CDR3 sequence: CASSVTPPPGANVLTF. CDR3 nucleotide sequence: TGTGCCAGTTCTGTCACTCCCCCCCCTGGGGCCAACGTCCTGACTTTC.

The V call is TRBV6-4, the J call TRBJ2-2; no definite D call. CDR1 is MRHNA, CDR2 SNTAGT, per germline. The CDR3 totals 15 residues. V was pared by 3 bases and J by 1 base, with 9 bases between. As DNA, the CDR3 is TGTGCCAGCAGTGAACATGCAGAGAACACCGGGGAGCTGTTTTTT. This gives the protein CASSEHAENTGELFF.

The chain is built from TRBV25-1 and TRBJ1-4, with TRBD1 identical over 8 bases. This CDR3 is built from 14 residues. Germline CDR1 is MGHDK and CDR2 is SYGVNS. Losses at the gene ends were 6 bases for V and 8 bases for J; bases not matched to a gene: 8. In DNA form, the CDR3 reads TGTGCCAGCAGGGCGGGACAGGTCGGAGAAAAACTGTTTTTT. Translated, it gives CASRAGQVGEKLFF.